The 32 T cell receptor beta chains reported below all come from one sample, sequenced in a study of blood T cell repertoires in COVID-19. Data came from immunoSEQ multiplex PCR; TCRdb stores just in-frame clones and leaves some out. Of fewer than 85,000 clones listed, about 83% are singletons. Sequencing input: peripheral blood. These receptors were collected from a man aged 55 to 70 with acute or convalescent COVID-19.

Turning to this clone: In the same sample, other DNA sequences code for this CDR3. The rearrangement uses TRBV27 and TRBJ1-1; unclear D gene. The V end was cut by 6 bases, the J end by 0 bases, with 8 bases between. Germline V gene data show CDR1 as MNHEY and CDR2 as SMNVEV (reference sequence). This CDR3 is 13 amino acids long. The CDR3 sequence is CASSLTLNTEAFF. The CDR3, as DNA: TGTGCCAGCAGCCTGACATTGAACACTGAAGCTTTCTTT.

V gene TRBV7-6 combines with J gene TRBJ1-3, with TRBD1 matching 7 bases. Germline V CDR1 and CDR2: SGHVS, FNYEAQ. The CDR3 consists of 15 residues. After removal of 5 bases from V and 0 bases from J, the junction contained 4 bases not matched to a gene. CDR3: CASSPRDSSGNTIYF. For the CDR3, the DNA is TGTGCCAGCAGCCCAAGGGACAGCTCTGGAAACACCATATATTTT.

The rearrangement joins TRBV7-2 to TRBJ2-3, with 9 bases aligning to TRBD1. The CDR3 sequence is 14 residues long. Germline CDR1 reads SGHTA; CDR2 reads FQGNSA. Trimming took 5 bases from V and 3 from J; bases not matched to a gene: 3. For the CDR3, the DNA is TGTGCCAGCAGCACACAGGGGGCGACAGATACGCAGTATTTT. Translated, it gives CASSTQGATDTQYF.

This clone came up a few times. The chain links TRBV6-2 or TRBV6-3 to TRBJ1-1; no firm D call. CDR1 and CDR2 (germline): MNHEY, SVGEGT. V shed 4 bases and J shed 8 bases, with 23 bases lying between them. This CDR3 contains 16 residues. CDR3 in DNA: TGTGCCAGCAGTTCCTTAAAGGACGCGGGGATACAAGAAGCTTTCTTT. This translates into CASSSLKDAGIQEAFF.

Of note for this clone: The same CDR3 can be traced to other DNA sequences in this sample. The CDR3 is CASSQGTGTGNTIYF. For the CDR3, the DNA is TGCGCCAGCAGCCAGGGGACAGGGACTGGAAACACCATATATTTT. The rearrangement links TRBV4-3 to TRBJ1-3; TRBD1 matches 9 bases. With V trimmed by 3 bases and J by 2 bases, 2 bases remained unmatched. The V gene's germline CDR1 is LGHNA and CDR2 YSLEER. This CDR3 is 15 amino acids long.

This clone was found a few times. The chain carries TRBV5-1 and TRBJ1-1, with D perhaps matching TRBD1 (6 bases). CDR3 length: 13 amino acids. V was cut by 4 bases and J by 0 bases, with 7 bases left in between. Germline V gene lookup returns CDR1 SGHRS and CDR2 YFSETQ. As DNA, the CDR3 is TGCGCCAGCAGCAGGACAGTGAACACTGAAGCTTTCTTT. Translating gives CASSRTVNTEAFF.

This clone was detected only once. The chain joins TRBV20-1 to TRBJ2-1; D might be TRBD2 (7 bases). The germline V and J ends were trimmed by 3 bases and 5 bases, with 23 bases remaining between them. CDR3 size: 17 residues. From germline, CDR1 is DFQATT and CDR2 SNEGSKA (reference sequence). The CDR3 loop reads CSASFLQSGGRDNEQFF. CDR3 DNA: TGCAGTGCTAGTTTCCTCCAGTCCGGGGGGCGCGACAATGAGCAGTTCTTC.

This chain uses TRBV4-3 with TRBJ2-3; TRBD1 matches 11 bases. V lost 4 bases, J lost 5 bases, and 14 bases stayed unmatched. Germline-derived CDR1 and CDR2 are LGHNA and YSLEER. The CDR3 is 18 amino acids. The DNA for the CDR3 is TGCGCCAGCAGCCCAACAACGTACAGGGACAGGGGGAGAGATACGCAGTATTTT. As protein: CASSPTTYRDRGRDTQYF.

This chain connects TRBV24-1 to TRBJ1-1; 11 bases align to TRBD1. There are 14 residues in the CDR3. V dropped 9 bases and J dropped 6; count of bases not matched to a gene: 8. CDR1 KGHDR and CDR2 SFDVKD come from the germline V gene. The CDR3 DNA is TGTGCCACCCGTAGGACAGGGGGCGAGGCTGAAGCTTTCTTT. Translated, it gives CATRRTGGEAEAFF.

This chain connects TRBV7-9 to TRBJ1-2; 7 bases line up with TRBD1. V gave up 2 bases and J gave up 6 bases; unmatched junction bases: 6. Germline lookup yields CDR1 SEHNR and CDR2 FQNEAQ (reference sequence). The CDR3 totals 14 residues. This CDR3 is CASSLRRGGDGYTF. In DNA, the CDR3 is TGTGCCAGCAGCTTACGTAGAGGGGGCGATGGCTACACCTTC.

The chain combines TRBV5-1 with TRBJ1-6; D might be TRBD1 (5 bases). The CDR3 contains 12 residues. The germline V gene encodes CDR1 SGHRS and CDR2 YFSETQ. Trimming removed 9 bases from V and 6 bases from J, with 10 bases in between. The CDR3 DNA follows: TGCGCCAACCCCAGGGCTAATTCACCCCTCCACTTT. Translation gives CANPRANSPLHF.

The CDR3 bases are TGTGCCAGTAGTATTACAGGGGGTTATGGCTACACCTTC. Translated, it gives CASSITGGYGYTF. The chain recombines TRBV19 with TRBJ1-2; TRBD1 matches 8 bases. There are 13 residues in the CDR3. Trimming at V came to 3 bases and at J to 5 bases, leaving 2 bases not matched to a gene. From germline, CDR1 is LNHDA and CDR2 SQIVND (reference sequence).

V and J are TRBV9 and TRBJ2-5, with D tentatively TRBD2 (5 bases). V was clipped by 5 bases and J by 5 bases, with 13 bases between them. CDR1 and CDR2 (germline): SGDLS, YYNGEE. The CDR3 sequence is 13 residues long. The CDR3 reads CASRGSGSETQYF. DNA for the CDR3: TGTGCCAGCAGGGGGAGCGGCTCCGAGACCCAGTACTTC.

J is TRBJ2-5 and V is TRBV7-9; D is undetermined. V was pared by 1 base and J by 4 bases, with 13 bases between. Germline values: CDR1 SEHNR, CDR2 FQNEAQ (reference sequence). This CDR3 has 15 amino acids. This CDR3 is CASSLDGAGLETQYF. CDR3 coding DNA: TGTGCCAGCAGCTTAGATGGTGCAGGCCTAGAGACCCAGTACTTC.

The chain combines TRBV7-8 with TRBJ2-7; 7 nucleotides align to TRBD1. Germline CDR1 reads SGHVS; CDR2 reads FQNEAQ. The CDR3 has 15 amino acids. V was clipped by 5 bases and J by 2 bases; unmatched bases: 9. The CDR3 spells CASSPTPDRTYEQYF. CDR3 DNA: TGTGCCAGCAGCCCCACCCCGGACAGGACCTACGAGCAGTACTTC.

This chain connects TRBV6-5 to TRBJ1-2; the match to TRBD1 covers 9 bases. J was trimmed by 3 bases and V by 4 bases; bases with no gene match: 3. The CDR3 has 14 residues. Germline lookup yields CDR1 MNHEY and CDR2 SVGAGI. This CDR3 reads CASSFRDRDYGYTF. Written as DNA, the CDR3 is TGTGCCAGCAGTTTCCGGGACAGGGACTATGGCTACACCTTC.

This sequence joins TRBV6-2 or TRBV6-3 and TRBJ2-3, with 10 bases lining up with TRBD2. V dropped 6 bases and J dropped 2; count of bases not matched to a gene: 5. Germline loops: CDR1 MNHEY, CDR2 SVGEGT. The CDR3 is 15 amino acids. The chain's CDR3 is CASRPSGGYTDTQYF. For the CDR3, the DNA is TGTGCCAGCAGGCCTAGCGGGGGCTACACAGATACGCAGTATTTT.

In regard to this clone: Additional DNA sequences in this sample encode the identical CDR3. The chain recombines TRBV3-1 (or the pseudogene TRBV3-2) with TRBJ1-1, with D tentatively TRBD1 (6 bases). V lost 4 bases, J lost 4 bases, and 7 bases lay in between. The CDR3 is made up of 12 amino acids. From germline, CDR1 is LGHDT and CDR2 YNNKEL (reference sequence). The CDR3 DNA follows: TGTGCCAGCAGCCCAGGGGTCACTGAAGCTTTCTTT. Protein sequence: CASSPGVTEAFF.

The chain couples TRBV4-3 to TRBJ2-7; no clear D. The CDR3 spans 13 residues. Germline lookup yields CDR1 LGHNA and CDR2 YSLEER. Trimming stripped 4 bases from V and 5 bases from J, with 12 bases between. CDR3 in DNA: TGCGCCAGCAGCCCGGGTGTGTGGGACGAGCAGTACTTC. It encodes CASSPGVWDEQYF.

The chain is built from TRBV11-3 and TRBJ1-1; maybe TRBD1 (6 bases). V shed 1 base and J shed 2 bases, with 8 bases lying between them. CDR1 and CDR2 (germline): SGHNT, YENEEA. The CDR3 has 14 amino acids. CDR3 sequence reads: CASSLAGDNTEAFF. CDR3 in DNA: TGTGCCAGCAGCTTAGCAGGGGACAACACTGAAGCTTTCTTT.

The J gene is TRBJ1-1, the V gene TRBV6-2 or TRBV6-3; 8 nucleotides match TRBD1. This CDR3 contains 13 residues. Per the germline V gene, CDR1 is MNHEY and CDR2 is SVGEGT. The V gene end was trimmed by 6 bases and the J gene end by 5 bases; junction bases not matched to a gene: 5. CDR3 loop: CASSSGGWTEAFF. The DNA of the CDR3 is TGTGCCAGCAGCTCAGGGGGCTGGACTGAAGCTTTCTTT.

This clone has only one observation. The rearrangement joins TRBV13 to TRBJ2-3; 7 nucleotides line up with TRBD1. The CDR3 loop spans 16 amino acids. With 3 bases clipped from V and 3 bases from J, the junction kept 9 bases outside the gene matches. Germline V gene data show CDR1 as PRHDT and CDR2 as FYEKMQ (reference sequence). As DNA, the CDR3 is TGTGCCAGCAGCTTGTTTCGGGCAGGGGGAACAGATACGCAGTATTTT. Translation: CASSLFRAGGTDTQYF.

Only one count was recorded for this clone. The CDR3 bases are TGTGCCAGCAGTTTATCTGCGGAGATGAACACTGAAGCTTTCTTT. It codes for CASSLSAEMNTEAFF. The chain couples TRBV27 to TRBJ1-1; no clear D. The germline V gene has CDR1 MNHEY and CDR2 SMNVEV (reference sequence). Trimming took 0 bases from V and 0 from J, leaving 8 bases between them. The CDR3 has 15 amino acids.

This chain uses TRBV24-1 with TRBJ1-5; D remains unclear. The length of the CDR3 is 15 residues. V was clipped by 4 bases and J by 3 bases, with 12 bases between them. CDR1 and CDR2 from the germline V gene are KGHDR and SFDVKD. The CDR3 sequence: CATSDPGFDNQPQHF. The CDR3 region has the DNA TGTGCCACCAGTGACCCGGGTTTTGACAATCAGCCCCAGCATTTT.

The V gene is TRBV11-2, the J gene TRBJ1-3; D gene unclear. The CDR3 runs 17 residues. V shed 0 bases and J shed 2 bases, with 14 bases lying between them. Germline CDR1 is SGHAT and CDR2 is FQNNGV. CDR3 residues: CASSLDARGLPGNTIYF. CDR3 coding DNA: TGTGCCAGCAGCTTAGATGCGCGCGGGCTGCCTGGAAACACCATATATTTT.

The chain recombines TRBV6-5 with TRBJ2-3; no reliable D call. Looked up from germline, CDR1 is MNHEY and CDR2 is SVGAGI. Deletions cut 6 bases from V and 0 bases from J, with 4 bases between. This CDR3 is 12 amino acids long. For the CDR3, the DNA is TGTGCCAGCAGGCGTAGCACAGATACGCAGTATTTT. This gives the protein CASRRSTDTQYF.

This chain connects TRBV19 to TRBJ1-3; D may be TRBD1 (6 bases). V shed 4 bases and J shed 4 bases, with 14 bases lying between them. CDR1 is LNHDA and CDR2 is SQIVND in the germline V gene (reference sequence). This CDR3 comprises 15 residues. For the CDR3, the DNA is TGTGCCAGTAGTACAACCAGGGGCACGGGAAACACCATATATTTT. Encoded protein: CASSTTRGTGNTIYF.

CDR3: CSVSGDYNQPQHF. Here the CDR3 DNA reads TGCAGCGTTTCAGGGGACTATAATCAGCCCCAGCATTTT. The chain couples TRBV29-1 to TRBJ1-5; D may be TRBD1 (6 bases). CDR1 is SQVTM, CDR2 ANQGSEA, per germline. The CDR3 is 13 amino acids. V was trimmed by 5 bases and J by 4 bases, leaving 12 bases between them.

The CDR3 reads CASAQQGSNEKLFF. The CDR3 region has the DNA TGTGCCAGTGCCCAACAGGGTTCTAATGAAAAACTGTTTTTT. The chain is built from TRBV19 and TRBJ1-4, with D perhaps matching TRBD1 (6 bases). V was pared by 8 bases and J by 3 bases, with 13 bases between. CDR3 length equals 14 residues. Germline loops: CDR1 LNHDA, CDR2 SQIVND (reference sequence).

The CDR3 DNA reads TGTGCCACCAGTGATTACGGTTTCGAAGCTTTCTTT. This gives the protein CATSDYGFEAFF. J is TRBJ1-1 and V is TRBV24-1; unclear D gene. Trimming removed 2 bases at V and 8 bases at J, with 8 bases between. The CDR3 runs to 12 residues. CDR1 KGHDR and CDR2 SFDVKD come from the germline V gene.

In this sample, this clone turned up once. This rearrangement joins TRBV7-2 to TRBJ2-2; D is possibly TRBD2 (5 bases). Germline CDR1 reads SGHTA; CDR2 reads FQGNSA. The CDR3 consists of 13 residues. Deletions cut 5 bases from V and 5 bases from J, with 9 bases between. The CDR3 DNA is TGTGCCAGCAGCCGGGGAAATACCGGGGAGCTGTTTTTT. It specifies CASSRGNTGELFF.

The chain couples TRBV11-2 to TRBJ2-3, with unresolved D. The CDR3 extends over 13 amino acids. Germline CDR1 is SGHAT and CDR2 is FQNNGV. V was clipped by 1 base and J by 4 bases, with 6 bases between them. For the CDR3, the DNA is TGTGCCAGCAGCTTAGTCCCATCAGATACGCAGTATTTT. Translating it yields CASSLVPSDTQYF.